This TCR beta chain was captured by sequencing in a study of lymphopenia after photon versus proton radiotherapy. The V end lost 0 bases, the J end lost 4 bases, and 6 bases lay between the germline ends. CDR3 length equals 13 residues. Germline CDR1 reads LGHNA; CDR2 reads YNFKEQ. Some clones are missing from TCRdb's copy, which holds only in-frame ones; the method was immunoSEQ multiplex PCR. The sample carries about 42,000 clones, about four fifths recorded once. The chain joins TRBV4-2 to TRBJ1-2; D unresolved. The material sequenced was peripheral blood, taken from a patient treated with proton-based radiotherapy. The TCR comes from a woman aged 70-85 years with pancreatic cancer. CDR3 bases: TGTGCCAGCAGCCAAGAGAACAGCTATGGCTACACCTTC. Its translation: CASSQENSYGYTF.